These 2 T cell receptor beta chains were sequenced from one sample in a study of cytomegalovirus exposure and HLA in healthy donors. In the PCR, 60 Vbeta and 13 Jbeta primers were used. Profiled with immunoSEQ multiplex PCR; TCRdb holds only in-frame clones, not every one. The sample holds over 100,000 clones, roughly 75% seen once. Sequenced: PBMCs. These receptors all stem from a man aged 25 to 40 in good health and CMV-seronegative.

This sequence joins TRBV10-3 and TRBJ2-1, with TRBD2 matching 13 bases. Trimming took 8 bases from V and 3 from J; bases not matched to a gene: 7. The CDR3 covers 16 residues. CDR1 and CDR2 (germline): ENHRY, SYGVKD. The CDR3 loop is CAIGTRLAGGYNEQFF. The CDR3 DNA is TGTGCCATCGGGACCCGACTAGCGGGGGGCTACAATGAGCAGTTCTTC.

Comment on this clone: At one boundary the junction diverges from the germline segment, which might be a read error. The gene calls are TRBV6-1 and TRBJ1-2; TRBD1 matches at 9 bases. CDR1 MNHNS and CDR2 SASEGT come from the germline V gene. This CDR3 has 17 amino acids. The CDR3 DNA reads TGTGCCAGCAGTGAACGGACAGGGGATATTGCGCACTATGTCTACACCTTC. The encoded protein is CASSERTGDIAHYVYTF.